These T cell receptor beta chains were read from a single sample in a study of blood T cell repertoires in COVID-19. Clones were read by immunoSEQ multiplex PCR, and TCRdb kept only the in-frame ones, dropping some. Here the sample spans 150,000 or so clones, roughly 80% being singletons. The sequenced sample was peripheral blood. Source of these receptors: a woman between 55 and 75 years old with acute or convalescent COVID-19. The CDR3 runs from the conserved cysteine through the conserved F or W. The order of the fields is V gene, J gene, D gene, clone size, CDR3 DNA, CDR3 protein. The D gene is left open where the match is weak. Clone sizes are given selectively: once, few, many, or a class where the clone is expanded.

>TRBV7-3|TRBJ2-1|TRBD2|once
TGTGCCAGCAGCTCTAGCGGGAGGGGGCACAATGAGCAGTTCTTC
CASSSSGRGHNEQFF
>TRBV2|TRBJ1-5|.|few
TGTGCCAGCGCCCTTGGGGGGGATAGCAATCAGCCCCAGCATTTT
CASALGGDSNQPQHF
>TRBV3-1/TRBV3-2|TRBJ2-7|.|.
TGTGCCAGCAGCCGAAGCAGGGAGCAGTACTTC
CASSRSREQYF
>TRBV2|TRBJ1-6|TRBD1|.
TGTGCCAGCAGGGAGGGTGGGACAGGGGGCTCACCCCTCCACTTT
CASREGGTGGSPLHF
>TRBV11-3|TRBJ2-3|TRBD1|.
TGTGCCAGCAGCTTAGGGGCAGGGGGTCGCACAGATACGCAGTATTTT
CASSLGAGGRTDTQYF
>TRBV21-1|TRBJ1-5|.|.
TGTGCCAGCAGCATAAAAGGCGGGGAACATGGCAATCAGCCCCAGCATTTT
CASSIKGGEHGNQPQHF
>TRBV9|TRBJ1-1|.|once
TGTGCCAGCACCCCAGGGGAAGGGACTGAAGCTTTCTTT
CASTPGEGTEAFF
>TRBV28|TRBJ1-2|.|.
TGTGCCAGCAGCCGCCGCAACAGGGTTTTAGAGGGCTACACCTTC
CASSRRNRVLEGYTF
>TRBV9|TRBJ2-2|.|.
TGTGCCAGCAGCGTCCAAAACACCGGGGAGCTGTTTTTT
CASSVQNTGELFF
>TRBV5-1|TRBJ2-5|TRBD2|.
TGCGCCAGCAGCTTGGGACTAGCGCAAGAGACCCAGTACTTC
CASSLGLAQETQYF
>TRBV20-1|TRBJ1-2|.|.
TGCAGTGCCAGGTGGGCGGGGGGCTACACCTTC
CSARWAGGYTF
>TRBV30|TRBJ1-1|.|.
TGTGCCTGGAGTGTTAGCCGGACGATGGGAGACACTGAAGCTTTCTTT
CAWSVSRTMGDTEAFF
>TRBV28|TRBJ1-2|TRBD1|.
TGTGCCAGCAGCCCGGGACAGGGGAGGTATGGCTACACCTTC
CASSPGQGRYGYTF
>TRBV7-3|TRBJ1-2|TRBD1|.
TGTGCCAGCAGCCTAAGGGCGGGACAGGGGGCCGGAGGCTACACCTTC
CASSLRAGQGAGGYTF
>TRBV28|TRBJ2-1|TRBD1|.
TGTGCCAGCAGTTTCGGGCTGGACAGGGGTCTTACGACCTCCTACAATGAGCAGTTCTTC
CASSFGLDRGLTTSYNEQFF
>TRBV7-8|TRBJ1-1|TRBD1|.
TGTGCCAGCAGCTCGTACAGGGGCTCCAACACTGAAGCTTTCTTT
CASSSYRGSNTEAFF
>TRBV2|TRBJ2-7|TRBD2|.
TGTGCCAACGTACCTCGGGGGGGAAGGACCTACGAGCAGTACTTC
CANVPRGGRTYEQYF
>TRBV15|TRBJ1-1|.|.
TGTGCCACCAGCAGAGAGGTGGGGGCTCAAACTGAAGCTTTCTTT
CATSREVGAQTEAFF
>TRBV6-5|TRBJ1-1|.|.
TGTGCCAGCAGTCCAGACAGGTACACTGAAGCTTTCTTT
CASSPDRYTEAFF
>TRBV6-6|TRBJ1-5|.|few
TGTGCCAGCAGTCGTACACAGGGCCAGCCCCAGCATTTT
CASSRTQGQPQHF
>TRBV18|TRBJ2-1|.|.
TGTGCCAGTTCTCCGGACAGAAGTCACAATGAGCAGTTCTTC
CASSPDRSHNEQFF
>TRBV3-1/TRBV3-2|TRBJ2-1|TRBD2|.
TGTGCCAGCAGCCAAGCGGGACTAGCCTACAATGAGCAGTTCTTC
CASSQAGLAYNEQFF
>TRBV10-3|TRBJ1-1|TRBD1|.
TGTGCCACGACCGGGACAGATGACACTGAAGCTTTCTTT
CATTGTDDTEAFF
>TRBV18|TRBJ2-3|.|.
TGTGCCAGCTCACCCAGTCAGGCTAGCACAGATACGCAGTATTTT
CASSPSQASTDTQYF
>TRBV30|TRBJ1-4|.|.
TGTGCCTGGAACCCAAAAGGCGGGGACGCTAATGAAAAACTGTTTTTT
CAWNPKGGDANEKLFF
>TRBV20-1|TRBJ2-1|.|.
TGCAGTGCTAGACTAGCTGGTGAGCAGTTCTTC
CSARLAGEQFF